Below are 8 T cell receptor beta chains sequenced from a single sample in a study of response to subunit inactivated influenza vaccine. TCRdb reanalysed the RT-PCR reads using MiXCR and keeps one entry per CDR3 protein. The sample shows roughly 500,000 distinct CDR3 sequences, more than 15% of them seen only once. The input for sequencing was CD4+ T cells sorted from PBMCs, taken less than 30 months after vaccination. The receptors were sampled from a man between 50 and 75 years old who received an inactivated influenza vaccine.

The sample holds a few counts of this clonotype. In nucleotides, the CDR3 is TGCGCCAGCAGTAGCCAGGGGGCTCATTCAGGGGAGCTGTTTTTT. As protein: CASSSQGAHSGELFF. The chain carries TRBV10-2 and TRBJ2-2, with TRBD1 matching over 8 bases. Germline V lookup: CDR1 WSHSY, CDR2 SAAADI. The V and J ends lost 5 bases and 8 bases, in that order; junction bases with no gene match: 10. The CDR3 loop spans 15 amino acids.

This clonotype was counted between two and nine times. The genes are TRBV20-1 and TRBJ1-2, with a possible D match to TRBD1 (6 bases). The CDR3 consists of 15 residues. CDR1 is DFQATT, CDR2 SNEGSKA, per germline (reference sequence). V lost 3 bases, J lost 8 bases, and 22 bases lay in between. CDR3 protein: CSASDYRARAGGYTF. In DNA, the CDR3 is TGCAGTGCTAGTGATTACAGGGCCCGGGCAGGGGGCTACACCTTC.

J is TRBJ1-4 and V is TRBV5-1; the match to TRBD1 covers 7 bases. Germline loops: CDR1 SGHRS, CDR2 YFSETQ. This CDR3 contains 16 residues. V was clipped by 3 bases and J by 0 bases; unmatched bases: 5. In nucleotides, the CDR3 is TGCGCCAGCAGCTGGGACAGACCTGCAACTAATGAAAAACTGTTTTTT. Amino acids: CASSWDRPATNEKLFF.

The V gene is TRBV14, the J gene TRBJ2-7, with unresolved D. Trimming stripped 3 bases from V and 2 bases from J, with 8 bases between. Germline CDR1 and CDR2: SGHDN and FVKESK. This CDR3 has 13 amino acids. In nucleotides, the CDR3 is TGTGCCAGCAGCCAGCCACTTCCCTACGAGCAGTACTTC. Translating it yields CASSQPLPYEQYF.

The chain couples TRBV15 to TRBJ2-1; TRBD2 matches at 10 bases. V was pared by 0 bases and J by 10 bases, with 12 bases of the junction left unmatched. CDR1 LNHNV and CDR2 YYDKDF come from the germline V gene (reference sequence). The length of the CDR3 is 17 residues. Here the CDR3 DNA reads TGTGCCACCAGCAGAGATCTGTTGGCTAGCGGGAGTAACGAGCAGTTCTTC. This codes for CATSRDLLASGSNEQFF.

Many counts were recorded for this clonotype. This chain uses TRBV5-1 with TRBJ2-1; 8 nucleotides align to TRBD1. Germline trimming cut 0 bases from V and 9 bases from J; bases unmatched to any gene: 8. The CDR3 is made up of 15 amino acids. Per the germline V gene, CDR1 is SGHRS and CDR2 is YFSETQ. The CDR3 here is CASSLAGQVDSEQFF. For the CDR3, the DNA is TGCGCCAGCAGCTTGGCGGGACAGGTAGATAGTGAGCAGTTCTTC.

This clonotype was found many times. The gene calls are TRBV5-1 and TRBJ2-1, with TRBD2 matching 14 bases. V dropped 4 bases and J dropped 6; count of bases not matched to a gene: 9. In germline, CDR1 is SGHRS, CDR2 YFSETQ. This CDR3 has 17 amino acids. This chain's CDR3 is CASSTGLAGVRINEQFF. The CDR3 bases are TGCGCCAGCAGCACGGGACTAGCGGGAGTTCGAATCAATGAGCAGTTCTTC.

J is TRBJ2-1 and V is TRBV7-9; D is possibly TRBD2 (6 bases). CDR3 size: 16 residues. V was cut by 1 base and J by 9 bases, with 19 bases left in between. CDR1 and CDR2 (germline): SEHNR, FQNEAQ (reference sequence). CDR3 loop: CASSLVRGAPGVEQFF. As DNA, the CDR3 is TGTGCCAGCAGCTTAGTGCGCGGGGCACCTGGGGTTGAGCAGTTCTTC.